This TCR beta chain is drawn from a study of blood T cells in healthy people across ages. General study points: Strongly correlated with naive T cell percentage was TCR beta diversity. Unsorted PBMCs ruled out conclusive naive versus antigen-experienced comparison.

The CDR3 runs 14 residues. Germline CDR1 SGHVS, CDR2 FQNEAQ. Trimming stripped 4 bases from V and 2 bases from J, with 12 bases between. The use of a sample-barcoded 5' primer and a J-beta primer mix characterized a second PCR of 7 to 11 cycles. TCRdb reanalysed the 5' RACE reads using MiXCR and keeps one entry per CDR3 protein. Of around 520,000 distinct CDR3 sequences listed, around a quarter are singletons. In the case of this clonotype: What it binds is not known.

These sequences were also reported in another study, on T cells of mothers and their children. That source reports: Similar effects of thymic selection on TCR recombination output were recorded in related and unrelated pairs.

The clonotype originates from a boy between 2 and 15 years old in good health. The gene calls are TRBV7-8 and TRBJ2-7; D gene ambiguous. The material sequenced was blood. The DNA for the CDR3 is TGTGCCAGCAGCTCCGGATTATTCCCCTACGAGCAGTACGTC. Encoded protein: CASSSGLFPYEQYV.